This TCR beta chain is drawn from a study of OX40 agonist ivuxolimab in advanced cancers. This CDR3 has 15 amino acids. CDR1 and CDR2 (germline): SGHVS, FQNEAQ. TCRdb keeps only in-frame clones here, not all; method: immunoSEQ multiplex PCR. This sample yields some 76,000 clones, of which over 75% are seen a single time; over 6% belongs to the top ten. The chain couples TRBV7-8 to TRBJ2-5; TRBD1 agrees at 9 bases. The better agreement between TRBJ2-7 and the DNA end casts doubt on the J call. The material sequenced was CD4+ or CD8+ T cells sorted from blood, taken in a trial of the OX40 agonist ivuxolimab. The TCR was taken from an adult with an advanced solid tumor such as melanoma, head and neck, liver or kidney cancer. The CDR3 protein is CASSLGQGSNYEQYF. The CDR3 DNA follows: TGTGCCAGCAGCTTGGGACAGGGATCGAACTACGAGCAGTACTTC.